The entry below gives a single TCR beta chain sequence along with its context. Its antigen is currently unknown. The entry originates in a study of OX40 agonist ivuxolimab in advanced cancers. Study overall: Patients received ivuxolimab, an intravenous treatment, every 2 weeks at 0.01 to 10 mg/kg. Overall study findings and caveats: Some patients without response likewise showed low normalized clonal expansion. Expanded clones were, on average, more numerous in CD8+ T cells than in CD4+. Both blood CD4+ and CD8+ T cells showed clonal growth by week 6 at 0.1 to 3.0 mg/kg.

Trimming left V 5 bases short and J 4 bases short, with 12 bases between. Germline V CDR1 and CDR2: SGHTA, FQGNSA. The CDR3 is 13 amino acids. Using immunoSEQ multiplex PCR, the repertoire was profiled, and TCRdb retains in-frame clones only, with some absent. The sample consists of 95,000 to 100,000 clones, roughly 83% of them appearing once. V is TRBV7-2 and J is TRBJ2-7, with D tentatively TRBD1 (5 bases). The sequencing used CD4+ or CD8+ T cells sorted from blood, collected in a trial of the OX40 agonist ivuxolimab. The TCR sequence derives from an adult with an advanced solid tumor such as melanoma, head and neck, liver or kidney cancer. CDR3 amino acids: CASSRRAAYEQYF. For the CDR3, the DNA is TGTGCCAGCAGCCGCAGGGCGGCATACGAGCAGTACTTC.